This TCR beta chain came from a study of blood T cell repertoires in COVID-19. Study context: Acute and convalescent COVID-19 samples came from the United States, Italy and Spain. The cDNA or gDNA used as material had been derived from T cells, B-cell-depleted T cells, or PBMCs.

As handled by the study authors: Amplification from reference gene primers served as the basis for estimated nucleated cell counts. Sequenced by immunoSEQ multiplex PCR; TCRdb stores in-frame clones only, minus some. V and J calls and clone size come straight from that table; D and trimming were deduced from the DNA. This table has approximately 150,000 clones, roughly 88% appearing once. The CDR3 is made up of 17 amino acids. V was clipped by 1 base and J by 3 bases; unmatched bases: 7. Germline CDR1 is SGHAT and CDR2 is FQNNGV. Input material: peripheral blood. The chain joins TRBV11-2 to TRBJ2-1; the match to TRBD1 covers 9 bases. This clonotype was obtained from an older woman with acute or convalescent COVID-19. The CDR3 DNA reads TGTGCCAGCAGCTTAGCCTCCCCGGGACAGGGCTACAATGAGCAGTTCTTC. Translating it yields CASSLASPGQGYNEQFF.